The 10 T cell receptor beta chains below were found in one sample sequenced in a study of blood T cell repertoires in COVID-19. The method was immunoSEQ multiplex PCR; TCRdb's version includes in-frame clones alone and lacks a portion of them. The table lists about 250,000 clones, about 90% of them singletons. The material sequenced was PBMCs or T cells enriched from blood (not recorded which). All receptors come from a young woman who had recovered from COVID-19.

The chain joins TRBV29-1 to TRBJ1-1; 9 bases fit TRBD1. This CDR3 has 14 amino acids. The trim removed 3 bases at V and 10 bases at J, leaving 12 bases unmatched. The germline V gene encodes CDR1 SQVTM and CDR2 ANQGSEA. In nucleotides, the CDR3 is TGCAGCGTTGAGGGTCGACAGGGGGATGAGGGAGCTTTCTTT. Translating gives CSVEGRQGDEGAFF.

This clone was seen a few times. This sequence joins TRBV10-3 and TRBJ1-1, with a tentative D call TRBD1 (5 bases). V lost 2 bases and J 4 bases, leaving 8 bases between the germline ends. The CDR3 length is 13 residues. Germline V gene lookup returns CDR1 ENHRY and CDR2 SYGVKD. CDR3 nucleotides: TGTGCCATCAGTGAGGCGCAGGGCACTGAAGCTTTCTTT. Amino acids: CAISEAQGTEAFF.

The rearrangement links TRBV11-3 to TRBJ1-4; TRBD1 might be the D (5 bases). This CDR3 comprises 14 residues. With 3 bases removed from V and 4 bases from J, the gap between germline ends came to 9 bases. The V gene's germline CDR1 is SGHNT and CDR2 YENEEA. For the CDR3, the DNA is TGTGCCAGCAGCTTTGACAGATATAATGAAAAACTGTTTTTT. This encodes CASSFDRYNEKLFF.

V gene TRBV10-3 combines with J gene TRBJ1-6; 7 nucleotides line up with TRBD1. The trim removed 4 bases at V and 5 bases at J, leaving 8 bases unmatched. The CDR3 sequence is 16 residues long. Per germline, CDR1 ENHRY and CDR2 SYGVKD. The CDR3 loop reads CAISGGMTGNNSPLHF. CDR3 bases: TGTGCCATCAGTGGGGGGATGACAGGGAATAATTCACCCCTCCACTTT.

The rearrangement links TRBV5-1 to TRBJ1-4, with 8 nucleotides matching TRBD1. Trimming cost V 2 bases and J 8 bases; bases outside gene matches: 5. The CDR3 covers 14 residues. Per germline, CDR1 SGHRS and CDR2 YFSETQ. In DNA, the CDR3 is TGCGCCAGCAGCTTCGGACAGGGTGGGGAAAAACTGTTTTTT. Translation gives CASSFGQGGEKLFF.

The chain joins TRBV29-1 to TRBJ2-7; TRBD1 agrees at 9 bases. J was trimmed by 1 base and V by 6 bases; bases with no gene match: 4. Germline CDR1 and CDR2: SQVTM and ANQGSEA. This CDR3 is 13 amino acids long. CDR3 residues: CSVGQGWSYEQYF. As DNA, the CDR3 is TGCAGCGTCGGACAGGGGTGGTCCTACGAGCAGTACTTC.

This clone was seen just once. The V gene is TRBV24-1, the J gene TRBJ1-4; 7 bases align to TRBD1. V dropped 7 bases and J dropped 5; count of bases not matched to a gene: 6. The CDR3 is 14 amino acids. Looked up from germline, CDR1 is KGHDR and CDR2 is SFDVKD. CDR3 sequence (DNA): TGTGCCACCAGCCAAGGGGGCTGGAATGAAAAACTGTTTTTT. This codes for CATSQGGWNEKLFF.

The chain is built from TRBV5-4 and TRBJ1-1, with 7 bases fitting TRBD1. J was trimmed by 1 base and V by 9 bases; bases with no gene match: 9. Germline V lookup: CDR1 SGHNT, CDR2 YYREEE (reference sequence). CDR3 length: 14 residues. The CDR3 sequence: CAIGKQGKNTEAFF. CDR3 nucleotides: TGTGCCATCGGGAAACAGGGGAAGAACACTGAAGCTTTCTTT. The full variable domain, with the rest looked up from reference TRBV5-4 and TRBJ1-1, is ETGVTQSPTHLIKTRGQQVTLRCSSQSGHNTVSWYQQALGQGPQFIFQYYREEENGRGNFPPRFSGLQFPNYSSELNVNALELDDSALYLCAIGKQGKNTEAFFGQGTRLTVV.

CDR3 coding DNA: TGTGCCAGTAGTACAGGGACAGGGGTAAATCAGCCCCAGCATTTT. It encodes CASSTGTGVNQPQHF. The chain employs TRBV19 and TRBJ1-5; TRBD1 matches at 10 bases. With 4 bases clipped from V and 4 bases from J, the junction kept 4 bases outside the gene matches. CDR1 is LNHDA, CDR2 SQIVND, per germline (reference sequence). The CDR3 contains 15 residues.

The V and J genes are TRBV7-9 and TRBJ2-2; 9 bases map to TRBD1. The V and J ends lost 5 bases and 4 bases, in that order; junction bases with no gene match: 5. CDR1 and CDR2 from the germline V gene are SEHNR and FQNEAQ (reference sequence). This CDR3 has 15 amino acids. The CDR3 protein is CASSTGTGPTGELFF. CDR3 bases: TGTGCCAGCAGCACCGGGACAGGGCCCACCGGGGAGCTGTTTTTT.